These 7 T cell receptor beta chains originate from one sample sequenced in a study of blood T cell repertoires in COVID-19 (dated by TCRdb to 2019 to 2021). The library was obtained by the immunoSEQ multiplex PCR assay. The immuneACCESS repertoire file appears here via TCRdb, limited to in-frame rearrangements. These files lack a portion of the clones; in checked studies, under half of the deficit traces to unresolved V genes, and the cause of the others is not known. The sample contains approximately 200,000 clones, 85% to 90% of them found a single time. The ten largest make up 2% to 2.5% of the sample. Input material: PBMCs or T cells enriched from blood (not recorded which). The receptors derive from a woman between 40 and 55 years old with acute COVID-19.

The chain carries TRBV27 and TRBJ1-3; the D is unclear. The CDR3 runs 14 residues. In germline, CDR1 is MNHEY, CDR2 SMNVEV (reference sequence). The V end lost 2 bases, the J end lost 0 bases, and 5 bases lay between the germline ends. The CDR3 sequence is CASSLGASGNTIYF. DNA of the CDR3: TGTGCCAGCAGTTTAGGAGCCTCTGGAAACACCATATATTTT.

This chain uses TRBV19 with TRBJ1-1, with 7 bases lining up with TRBD1. CDR3 size: 13 residues. J lost 8 bases, V lost 4 bases, and 7 bases had no gene match. Germline values: CDR1 LNHDA, CDR2 SQIVND (reference sequence). The CDR3 is CASSTPTGWEAFF. CDR3 nucleotides: TGTGCCAGTAGTACCCCGACAGGGTGGGAAGCTTTCTTT.

The genes are TRBV28 and TRBJ1-5, with D perhaps TRBD1 (5 bases). The CDR3 loop spans 14 amino acids. Germline V gene sequence: CDR1 MDHEN, CDR2 SYDVKM. The germline V and J ends were trimmed by 2 bases and 6 bases, with 11 bases remaining between them. The CDR3 here is CASSLIRGSQPQHF. The DNA of the CDR3 is TGTGCCAGCAGTTTAATACGGGGGAGTCAGCCCCAGCATTTT.

The chain links TRBV18 to TRBJ1-5; 7 positions match TRBD1. The CDR3 spans 15 residues. V trimming: 3 bases; J trimming: 11 bases; junction bases outside the gene matches: 13. Germline CDR1 and CDR2: KGHSH and LQKENI. CDR3 in DNA: TGTGCCAGCTCACCGGGGACAGAGCAAAAAAGGACCCAGCATTTT. Translation gives CASSPGTEQKRTQHF.

J is TRBJ2-3 and V is TRBV27, with 11 bases fitting TRBD2. The germline V gene has CDR1 MNHEY and CDR2 SMNVEV (reference sequence). The J segment lost 3 bases and the V segment lost 3 bases, leaving 11 bases of the junction unmatched. The CDR3 sequence is 18 residues long. In DNA form, the CDR3 reads TGTGCCAGCAGTTTTCGACTAGCGGGATTATTGGGGACAGATACGCAGTATTTT. This translates into CASSFRLAGLLGTDTQYF.

The CDR3 is CASSISGDNQPQHF. The CDR3 DNA sequence: TGTGCCAGTAGTATTTCAGGGGACAATCAGCCCCAGCATTTT. The genes are TRBV19 and TRBJ1-5; tentatively, D is TRBD1 (6 bases). The ends were cut back, 3 bases at V and 3 bases at J, with 9 bases in the middle. Germline CDR1 reads LNHDA; CDR2 reads SQIVND (reference sequence). This CDR3 spans 14 amino acids.

The rearrangement uses TRBV2 and TRBJ1-6, with 7 nucleotides matching TRBD1. J lost 12 bases, V lost 2 bases, and 7 bases had no gene match. CDR1 and CDR2 from the germline V gene are SNHLY and FYNNEI. The CDR3 extends over 14 amino acids. The DNA of the CDR3 is TGTGCCAGCAGTGAAACCAGGGGGAACTTACCCCTCCACTTT. Protein: CASSETRGNLPLHF.